The next 29 T cell receptor beta chains were all read from a single sample in a study of blood T cells in healthy people across ages. The authors ran a second PCR of roughly 6 to 12 cycles using a sample-barcoded 5' primer and a J-beta primer mix. MiXCR was run by TCRdb on the 5' RACE reads, yielding one entry per CDR3 protein. The repertoire includes some 850,000 distinct CDR3 sequences, around 24% of them detected once, and about 2.9% sits in the top ten. The data were also submitted as part of a second study, on T cells of mothers and their children.

The specimen sequenced was blood. These TCRs come from a boy between 5 and 17 years old in good health.

This sequence joins TRBV5-1 and TRBJ2-3; the D gene is possibly TRBD1 (5 bases). Germline V lookup: CDR1 SGHRS, CDR2 YFSETQ. The CDR3 is 13 residues long. The V end was cut by 0 bases, the J end by 8 bases, with 10 bases between. In DNA, the CDR3 is TGCGCCAGCAGCTTGGCCCAGGGTGGTACGCAGTATTTT. It specifies CASSLAQGGTQYF.

This chain joins TRBV30 and TRBJ2-7, with D possibly TRBD1 on 5 matching bases. Trimming stripped 2 bases from V and 4 bases from J, with 9 bases between. Germline CDR1 is GTSNPN and CDR2 is SVGIG (reference sequence). The CDR3 runs 12 residues. CDR3 residues: CAWSSTAYEQYF. The CDR3 DNA sequence: TGTGCCTGGAGTTCGACAGCTTACGAGCAGTACTTC.

The V and J genes are TRBV4-1 and TRBJ2-3, with a possible D match to TRBD2 (6 bases). In germline, CDR1 is MGHRA, CDR2 YSYEKL. Trimming removed 0 bases at V and 3 bases at J, with 19 bases between. CDR3 length: 18 amino acids. The CDR3 protein is CASSQESGGKVRTDTQYF. DNA for the CDR3: TGCGCCAGCAGCCAAGAAAGTGGAGGGAAGGTACGAACAGATACGCAGTATTTT.

This rearrangement joins TRBV25-1 to TRBJ2-5; a weak D match, TRBD1 (7 bases). The germline V gene encodes CDR1 MGHDK and CDR2 SYGVNS. The CDR3 sequence is 13 residues long. Trimming removed 8 bases at V and 11 bases at J, with 21 bases between. The CDR3 loop is CASRDPGGTEQYF. The CDR3 DNA is TGTGCCAGCCGAGACCCAGGGGGGACAGAGCAGTACTTC. Drawing the rest from reference TRBV25-1 and TRBJ2-5, the complete variable domain is EADIYQTPRYLVIGTGKKITLECSQTMGHDKMYWYQQDPGMELHLIHYSYGVNSTEKGDLSSESTVSRIRTEHFPLTLESARPSHTSQYLCASRDPGGTEQYFGPGTRLLVL.

This clonotype was detected only a few times. The CDR3 DNA sequence: TGTGCCAGCAGGGTGGGACTGGGGGCGCCTAATGAGCAGTTCTTC. Translation: CASRVGLGAPNEQFF. This chain connects TRBV3-1 to TRBJ2-1, with D perhaps assigned TRBD1 or TRBD2 (6 bases each). The CDR3 extends over 15 amino acids. Germline V lookup: CDR1 LGHDT, CDR2 YNNKEL (reference sequence). V lost 6 bases and J lost 7, with 19 bases in between.

The chain couples TRBV5-6 to TRBJ1-1; D remains unclear. The germline gives CDR1 SGHDT, CDR2 YYEEEE. V lost 4 bases and J lost 5, with 15 bases in between. The CDR3 contains 14 residues. CDR3 coding DNA: TGTGCCAGCAGCCCTGGCCAGCGGCGGACTGAAGCTTTCTTT. Translation: CASSPGQRRTEAFF.

The chain recombines TRBV7-9 with TRBJ2-7; no clear D. V lost 8 bases to trimming and J lost 0 bases, with 17 bases between them. This CDR3 spans 15 amino acids. Looked up from germline, CDR1 is SEHNR and CDR2 is FQNEAQ (reference sequence). CDR3 in DNA: TGTGCCAGCGGACCTCCGGACGGCACCTCCTACGAGCAGTACTTC. It translates to CASGPPDGTSYEQYF.

This clonotype was picked up a small number of times. The rearrangement uses TRBV12-3 or TRBV12-4 and TRBJ1-5; 8 bases line up with TRBD1. V lost 6 bases to trimming and J lost 3 bases; unmatched junction nucleotides: 7. CDR3 size: 15 residues. CDR3 protein: CASSATGEFNQPQHF. In DNA, the CDR3 is TGTGCCAGCAGCGCGACAGGGGAGTTCAATCAGCCCCAGCATTTT.

The chain employs TRBV24-1 and TRBJ2-2; D remains ambiguous. CDR1 is KGHDR, CDR2 SFDVKD, per germline. V was trimmed by 5 bases and J by 7 bases, leaving 10 bases between them. The CDR3 totals 13 residues. CDR3 loop: CATSVVSGGELFF. CDR3 DNA sequence: TGTGCCACCAGTGTGGTTAGTGGCGGGGAGCTGTTTTTT.

This clonotype was picked up a small number of times. The chain joins TRBV9 to TRBJ2-5, with D perhaps matching TRBD1 (5 bases). Judging by the DNA end, TRBJ2-1 fits better; the J call may be wrong. The V gene's germline CDR1 is SGDLS and CDR2 YYNGEE. The CDR3 extends over 14 amino acids. The CDR3 nucleotides are TGTGCCAGCAGCCCCGATGGGGCCTGGGATGAGCAGTTCTTC. This encodes CASSPDGAWDEQFF.

The rearrangement links TRBV9 to TRBJ2-4, with 13 bases lining up with TRBD2. CDR1 and CDR2 from the germline V gene are SGDLS and YYNGEE. V lost 2 bases to trimming and J lost 0 bases; unmatched junction nucleotides: 5. This CDR3 comprises 18 residues. The CDR3 loop is CASSVTSGGPLAKNIQYF. DNA of the CDR3: TGTGCCAGCAGCGTGACTAGCGGGGGGCCCCTAGCCAAAAACATTCAGTACTTC.

V and J are TRBV10-3 and TRBJ2-1; D is possibly TRBD2 (6 bases). The J call is uncertain, as TRBJ2-7 better fits the DNA end. The CDR3 is 13 amino acids. The germline V gene encodes CDR1 ENHRY and CDR2 SYGVKD. The CDR3 DNA is TGTGCCATCGGAGGCGGGACCGCCTACGAGCAGTACTTC. It codes for CAIGGGTAYEQYF.

This clonotype has a handful of counts. The junction differs from germline at one of its ends, possibly a read error. V is TRBV7-6 and J is TRBJ1-3; TRBD1 is a possible D gene (6 bases). The CDR3 sequence is 14 residues long. Looked up from germline, CDR1 is SGHVS and CDR2 is FNYEAQ. The CDR3 region has the DNA TGTGCCAGCAGCCTAGCGGGGCAGGGGAACACCATATATTTT. This translates into CASSLAGQGNTIYF.

The chain employs TRBV3-1 and TRBJ2-1; TRBD2 matches at 13 bases. With 4 bases clipped from V and 8 bases from J, the junction kept 8 bases outside the gene matches. The CDR3 consists of 16 residues. In germline, CDR1 is LGHDT, CDR2 YNNKEL (reference sequence). CDR3 sequence (DNA): TGTGCCAGCAGCCCCGAACTAGCGGGGGGGCCGCATGAGCAGTTCTTC. As protein: CASSPELAGGPHEQFF.

This chain joins TRBV24-1 and TRBJ2-5, with 8 positions matching TRBD1. Germline lookup yields CDR1 KGHDR and CDR2 SFDVKD. The length of the CDR3 is 15 residues. The J segment lost 5 bases and the V segment lost 1 base, leaving 5 bases of the junction unmatched. CDR3 residues: CATSDFLDREETQYF. The CDR3 nucleotides read TGTGCCACCAGTGATTTTTTGGACAGGGAGGAGACCCAGTACTTC.

This clonotype has a handful of counts. The chain combines TRBV18 with TRBJ2-1; 7 nucleotides match TRBD1. J gave up 4 bases and V 1 base, and 7 bases lay outside the gene matches. The CDR3 totals 16 residues. Germline CDR1 reads KGHSH; CDR2 reads LQKENI. This CDR3 is CASSPQGRGRYNEQFF. As DNA, the CDR3 is TGTGCCAGCTCACCACAGGGCAGGGGGAGATACAATGAGCAGTTCTTC. The full variable domain, in which reference TRBV18 and TRBJ2-1 provide the parts outside the CDR3, is NAGVMQNPRHLVRRRGQEARLRCSPMKGHSHVYWYRQLPEEGLKFMVYLQKENIIDESGMPKERFSAEFPKEGPSILRIQQVVRGDSAAYFCASSPQGRGRYNEQFFGPGTRLTVL.

This clonotype was detected a few times. The rearrangement uses TRBV12-3 or TRBV12-4 and TRBJ1-1; D call uncertain. Between the trimmed V and J ends, which lost 6 bases and 10 bases, there was a span of 15 bases. The CDR3 is 12 amino acids. The CDR3 DNA sequence: TGTGCCAGCAGCGCTGGACTGCGCGGAGCTTTCTTT. It specifies CASSAGLRGAFF.

This clonotype was recorded a few times. The rearrangement links TRBV7-9 to TRBJ2-5; D possibly corresponds to TRBD2 (5 bases). V lost 6 bases and J 3 bases, leaving 14 bases between the germline ends. The CDR3 spans 14 residues. Germline CDR1 reads SEHNR; CDR2 reads FQNEAQ (reference sequence). In nucleotides, the CDR3 is TGTGCCAGCAGTACCGCCGGGGTGGAAGAGACCCAGTACTTC. Translating it yields CASSTAGVEETQYF.

This clonotype was seen only a few times. The CDR3 DNA sequence: TGTGCCAGCAGTTTCTGGGGAAAGGGGACGAACACTGAAGCTTTCTTT. It is translated as CASSFWGKGTNTEAFF. V and J are TRBV28 and TRBJ1-1; weak D call: TRBD1 (5 bases). V lost 3 bases and J lost 1, with 15 bases in between. The germline V gene has CDR1 MDHEN and CDR2 SYDVKM. This CDR3 has 16 amino acids. Filled out from reference TRBV28 and TRBJ1-1, the complete variable domain reads DVKVTQSSRYLVKRTGEKVFLECVQDMDHENMFWYRQDPGLGLRLIYFSYDVKMKEKGDIPEGYSVSREKKERFSLILESASTNQTSMYLCASSFWGKGTNTEAFFGQGTRLTVV.

The chain links TRBV10-3 to TRBJ2-5, with TRBD2 matching over 11 bases. CDR1 ENHRY and CDR2 SYGVKD come from the germline V gene. The CDR3 totals 16 residues. The trim removed 2 bases at V and 6 bases at J, leaving 8 bases unmatched. CDR3 DNA sequence: TGTGCCATCAGTGAGAAAGGGCTAGCGGGGGGTAAGACCCAGTACTTC. Its translation: CAISEKGLAGGKTQYF.

This clonotype has only a few counts. The chain has TRBV5-1 and TRBJ1-2, with D possibly TRBD1 on 6 matching bases. The CDR3 extends over 16 amino acids. In germline, CDR1 is SGHRS, CDR2 YFSETQ. The germline V and J ends were trimmed by 4 bases and 5 bases, with 21 bases remaining between them. This CDR3 reads CASSAAERGRIYGYTF. In nucleotides, the CDR3 is TGCGCCAGCAGCGCGGCGGAACGGGGGCGCATTTATGGCTACACCTTC. Together with reference TRBV5-1 and TRBJ1-2, the CDR3 gives the full variable domain: KAGVTQTPRYLIKTRGQQVTLSCSPISGHRSVSWYQQTPGQGLQFLFEYFSETQRNKGNFPGRFSGRQFSNSRSEMNVSTLELGDSALYLCASSAAERGRIYGYTFGSGTRLTVV.

The rearrangement links TRBV7-6 to TRBJ2-7; 9 nucleotides match TRBD1. CDR3 length: 15 amino acids. Germline values: CDR1 SGHVS, CDR2 FNYEAQ. The trim removed 0 bases at V and 4 bases at J, leaving 4 bases unmatched. The CDR3: CASSLAGDRAYEQYF. CDR3 DNA sequence: TGTGCCAGCAGCTTAGCGGGGGACAGGGCATACGAGCAGTACTTC.

The chain links TRBV12-3 or TRBV12-4 to TRBJ1-2; D is perhaps TRBD1 (5 bases). With 6 bases removed from V and 4 bases from J, the gap between germline ends came to 18 bases. The CDR3 is 15 amino acids. The CDR3 here is CASRADSGARYGYTF. The CDR3 DNA reads TGTGCCAGCAGGGCAGACAGCGGGGCACGCTATGGCTACACCTTC.

V gene TRBV5-1 combines with J gene TRBJ1-2, with a weak D call TRBD1 (6 bases). V was shortened by 3 bases and J by 7 bases, with 16 bases between the two germline ends. CDR1 and CDR2 from the germline V gene are SGHRS and YFSETQ. This CDR3 contains 14 residues. CDR3 nucleotides: TGCGCCAGCAGCTGGGGCCAGGGGTCGTCTGGCTACACCTTC. This sequence encodes CASSWGQGSSGYTF.

This chain uses TRBV6-1 with TRBJ2-7, with D tentatively TRBD1 (5 bases). This CDR3 has 14 amino acids. V was pared by 6 bases and J by 5 bases, with 17 bases between. Germline V gene sequence: CDR1 MNHNS, CDR2 SASEGT. The CDR3 DNA follows: TGTGCCAGCAGCTCCGTCGACAGACCGGACGAGCAGTACTTC. Amino acid sequence: CASSSVDRPDEQYF.

This clonotype was observed a few times. The CDR3 DNA is TGTGCCAGCAGCCACTCGGGGGAAAGCTCCTACGAGCAGTACTTC. Its protein is CASSHSGESSYEQYF. The V and J genes are TRBV4-2 and TRBJ2-7; D is possibly TRBD2 (6 bases). V gave up 3 bases and J gave up 0 bases, with 12 bases separating them. The CDR3 is 15 amino acids. From germline, CDR1 is LGHNA and CDR2 YNFKEQ.

This clonotype showed up just a few times. The chain combines TRBV11-2 with TRBJ2-7, with D possibly called TRBD1 or TRBD2 (5 bases each). CDR1 is SGHAT and CDR2 is FQNNGV in the germline V gene. The CDR3 is 14 residues long. V was cut by 1 base and J by 0 bases, with 7 bases left in between. This CDR3 reads CASSLVGPSYEQYF. CDR3 DNA: TGTGCCAGCAGCTTAGTGGGACCCTCCTACGAGCAGTACTTC.

This clonotype has a handful of counts. V and J are TRBV29-1 and TRBJ1-1; possibly TRBD1 for D (5 bases). V gave up 4 bases and J gave up 1 base, with 10 bases separating them. Germline values: CDR1 SQVTM, CDR2 ANQGSEA. The CDR3 totals 13 residues. The CDR3 spells CSVGRDGNTEAFF. DNA for the CDR3: TGCAGCGTTGGTAGGGACGGGAACACTGAAGCTTTCTTT.

The chain employs TRBV5-1 and TRBJ1-2, with D tentatively TRBD1 (5 bases). V lost 6 bases and J 2 bases, leaving 14 bases between the germline ends. CDR1 and CDR2 (germline): SGHRS, YFSETQ. CDR3 size: 14 residues. CDR3 residues: CASNSQGRNYGYTF. The DNA for the CDR3 is TGCGCCAGCAACTCCCAGGGAAGGAACTATGGCTACACCTTC.